Included here is one T cell receptor beta chain sequence, with context. Its specific antigen is unknown. Base qualities are not recorded, but no much larger clone differs from it by a single base. This entry belongs to a study of shared clonotypes between healthy human individuals (TCRdb year 2020). About the study as a whole: The cohort comprised two women and a few men aged 18 to 49 years. Per donor, three plates each were used for CD4 naive and CD4 memory, two for CD8 naive, and one for CD8 memory. To estimate repertoire size and how much clonotypes are shared between individuals, the study performed deep sequencing of blood TCR repertoires from a handful of healthy adults. To increase sequencing depth and limit assay-specific biases, different laboratories used diverse techniques to prepare libraries and sequence TCR repertoires. Between about 0.85 and 10 billion PBMCs per donor were obtained by leukapheresis.

Using the deep immunoSEQ assay, TCR CDR3 regions were amplified from genomic DNA by multiplex PCR. Extracted genomic DNA from each cell subset was distributed evenly across all wells of several immunoSEQ 96-well plates, and each plate was treated as a replicate. For sorted subsets, about 0.2 ug genomic DNA, equal to approximately 30,000 T cell genomes, was loaded into each replicate PCR. Purified libraries were measured with a Qubit 3.0 fluorometer, size-checked on a Bioanalyzer 2100, and measured again with the KAPA Library Quantification kit. Each immunoSEQ 96-well plate was sequenced on its own single-read 150-cycle Illumina NextSeq 550 flow cell. Under the source paper's analysis protocol: Because only junctional sequences without quality scores were contained in the immunoSEQ output, filtering matching that applied to full-length reads could not be performed. Sequences were annotated with PyIR, a Python wrapper for IgBLAST v1.9, using IMGT germline references to assign V/J genes and CDR3. Reads were removed for weak V/J assignments (E-value above 1e-6), missing CDR3, stop codons, out-of-frame junctions, or ambiguous translated residues. V3J clonotypes were defined by identical inferred V gene, J gene, and CDR3 amino acid sequence. To compute the percentage overlap between repertoires, the number of shared unique clonotypes was divided by the size of the smaller repertoire. RTK rarefaction, the Chao1 estimator, and Recon v2.1 estimates of unobserved clonotypes were used to assess repertoire richness. Generation probabilities for all TCRbeta clonotypes obtained by the gDNA method from four donors were computed using OLGA. Sourced from immuneACCESS, this table was stored by TCRdb with only in-frame sequences that have V and J called. A share of the clones is absent; for the studies checked, an unresolved V gene accounts for under half, and the remainder has no known explanation. V, J and clone size were drawn from that table, and D and trimming were deduced from the DNA. The sample yields 2 million to 2.5 million clones; 80% to 95% were counted once. The ten largest clones represent more than 0.35% of the sample.

Study-level results and caveats: When a few donors were compared, the shared fraction of clonotypes was about 5.5% for naive CD4, less than 4% for naive CD8, 2.3% for memory CD4, and around 0.37% for memory CD8. Sampling was restricted to blood, and TCR repertoires in tissues likely differ from the TCR repertoires found in blood. Because the study included only a small number of donors, the genetic and exposure-history diversity represented was limited. Rarefaction of sorted-subset datasets indicated incomplete sequencing despite the large sequencing depth. Naive subsets generally had larger estimated clonotype richness than memory subsets did. Clonotypes shared by all four sorted-subset donors showed higher generation probabilities than non-shared clonotypes. Pairwise subsampling led to the expectation that sequencing depth would affect the degree of clonotype sharing among donors.

Measured from the cysteine to the phenylalanine, the CDR3 is 17 residues long. Of the read, only the CDR3 DNA is kept; its 51 bases are in frame from base 1. V sheds 0 bases and J sheds 0 bases, leaving 14 bases between their ends. CDR1 and CDR2 (LGHNA, YNFKEQ) derive from the germline V gene. The donors were healthy, HIV-negative adults who had no recently reported acute infections or vaccinations. Every donor was a Caucasian adult living in Nashville, Tennessee, USA. CD4+ T cells were enriched by magnetic negative selection; naive cells were then positively selected on CD45RA, and the negative fraction formed the memory subset. After blood collection by leukapheresis, PBMCs were isolated using Ficoll-Histopaque density gradient centrifugation and then cryopreserved in the vapor phase of liquid nitrogen. Purity and quantity of every magnetically sorted T cell population were checked by analytical flow cytometry. From each sorted fraction, genomic DNA was isolated and quantified by UV absorbance on a Nanodrop 2000c.

Sequenced material: naive CD4+ T cells from PBMCs. Per the publication, the cell subset or site label means: CD45RA+ positively selected. The TCR originated in a man aged 18 to 35 in good health. Some clones in this sample may be carry-over from other donors' samples. The chain is assembled from TRBV4-2 and TRBJ1-2; perhaps TRBD1 is the D gene, with 6 bases matching. The CDR3 here reads CASSQEGGGKTNYGYTF. The DNA sequence is as follows: TGTGCCAGCAGCCAAGAAGGAGGGGGGAAAACTAACTATGGCTACACCTTC.